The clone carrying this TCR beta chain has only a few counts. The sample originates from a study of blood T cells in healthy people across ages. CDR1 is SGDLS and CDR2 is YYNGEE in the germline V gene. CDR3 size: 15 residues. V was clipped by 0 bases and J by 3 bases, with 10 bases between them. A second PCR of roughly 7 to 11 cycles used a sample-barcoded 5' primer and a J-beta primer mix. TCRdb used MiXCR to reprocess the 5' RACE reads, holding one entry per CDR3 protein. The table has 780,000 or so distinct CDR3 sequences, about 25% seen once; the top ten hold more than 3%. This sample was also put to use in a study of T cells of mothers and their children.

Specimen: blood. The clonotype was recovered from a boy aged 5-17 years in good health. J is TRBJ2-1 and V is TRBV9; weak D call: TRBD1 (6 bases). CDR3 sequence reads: CASSVAQGIYNEQFF. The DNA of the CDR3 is TGTGCCAGCAGCGTAGCTCAGGGGATCTACAATGAGCAGTTCTTC.